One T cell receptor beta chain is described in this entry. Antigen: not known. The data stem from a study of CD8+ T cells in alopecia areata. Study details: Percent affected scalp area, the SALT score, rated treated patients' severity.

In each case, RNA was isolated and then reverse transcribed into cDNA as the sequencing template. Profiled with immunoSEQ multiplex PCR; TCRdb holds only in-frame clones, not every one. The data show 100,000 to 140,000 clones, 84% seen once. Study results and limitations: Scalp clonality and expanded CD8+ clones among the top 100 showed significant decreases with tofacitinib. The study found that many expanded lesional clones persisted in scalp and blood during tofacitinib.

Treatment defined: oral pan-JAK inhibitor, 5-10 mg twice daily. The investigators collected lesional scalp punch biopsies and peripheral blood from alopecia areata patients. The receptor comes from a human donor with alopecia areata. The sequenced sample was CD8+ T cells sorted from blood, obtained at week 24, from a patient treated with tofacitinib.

The CDR3 DNA sequence: TGTGCCAGCAGCCAAGGTGGGCCCGACACCGGGGAGCTGTTTTTT. Encoded protein: CASSQGGPDTGELFF. The V call is TRBV4-2, the J call TRBJ2-2, with D unresolved. V was cut by 1 base and J by 3 bases, with 9 bases left in between. Germline assignment: CDR1 LGHNA and CDR2 YNFKEQ. This CDR3 contains 15 residues.